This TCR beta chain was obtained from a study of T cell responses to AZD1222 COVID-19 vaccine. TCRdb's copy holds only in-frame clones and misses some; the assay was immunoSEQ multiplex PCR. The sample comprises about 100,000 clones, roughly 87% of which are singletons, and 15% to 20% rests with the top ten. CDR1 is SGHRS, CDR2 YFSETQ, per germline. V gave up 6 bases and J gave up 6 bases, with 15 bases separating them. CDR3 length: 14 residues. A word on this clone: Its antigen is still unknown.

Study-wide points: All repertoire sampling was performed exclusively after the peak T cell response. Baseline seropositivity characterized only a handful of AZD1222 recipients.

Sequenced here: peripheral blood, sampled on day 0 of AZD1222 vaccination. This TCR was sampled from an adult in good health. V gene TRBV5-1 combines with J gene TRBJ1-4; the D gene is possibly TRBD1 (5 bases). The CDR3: CASKLEGLYEKLFF. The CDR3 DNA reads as TGCGCCAGCAAATTGGAGGGGTTGTATGAAAAACTGTTTTTT.